Each of the 15 T cell receptor beta chains below was sequenced from the same sample in a study of blood T cell repertoires in COVID-19. TCRdb's copy holds only in-frame clones and misses some; the assay was immunoSEQ multiplex PCR. The repertoire consists of about 88,000 clones, with roughly nine tenths occurring once and the leading ten covering about 16%. Sequenced input: peripheral blood. The receptors derive from a male donor with acute or convalescent COVID-19.

The chain joins TRBV5-1 to TRBJ1-3; D remains ambiguous. Germline loops: CDR1 SGHRS, CDR2 YFSETQ. The CDR3 consists of 14 residues. The V end was cut by 4 bases, the J end by 0 bases, with 8 bases between. Written as DNA, the CDR3 is TGCGCCAGCAGCCTCGAACTCTCTGGAAACACCATATATTTT. It specifies CASSLELSGNTIYF.

This clone showed up just once. The rearrangement joins TRBV11-2 to TRBJ1-1; no firm D call. Germline V gives CDR1 SGHAT, CDR2 FQNNGV. CDR3 length equals 13 residues. V lost 2 bases to trimming and J lost 2 bases, with 6 bases between them. CDR3 in DNA: TGTGCCAGCAGCTTATCGCGTAACACTGAAGCTTTCTTT. It encodes CASSLSRNTEAFF. Full variable domain (rest looked up from reference TRBV11-2 and TRBJ1-1): EAGVAQSPRYKIIEKRQSVAFWCNPISGHATLYWYQQILGQGPKLLIQFQNNGVVDDSQLPKDRFSAERLKGVDSTLKIQPAKLEDSAVYLCASSLSRNTEAFFGQGTRLTVV.

The V gene is TRBV5-4, the J gene TRBJ1-2; 8 positions match TRBD1. V shed 1 base and J 4 bases; nucleotides not matched to a gene: 12. CDR1 is SGHNT and CDR2 is YYREEE in the germline V gene (reference sequence). The CDR3 length is 17 residues. The CDR3 region is CASSLPPPGQAAYGYTF. The CDR3 nucleotides read TGTGCCAGCAGCTTGCCCCCCCCGGGACAGGCGGCCTATGGCTACACCTTC.

The rearrangement uses TRBV2 and TRBJ2-3, with 8 bases aligning to TRBD1. V gave up 7 bases and J gave up 2 bases; unmatched junction bases: 5. CDR1 and CDR2 from the germline V gene are SNHLY and FYNNEI. This CDR3 is 14 amino acids long. The CDR3 region is CASMDRAATDTQYF. CDR3 nucleotides: TGTGCCAGCATGGACAGGGCTGCCACAGATACGCAGTATTTT.

The chain carries TRBV2 and TRBJ1-1, with 7 positions matching TRBD1. V dropped 7 bases and J dropped 5; count of bases not matched to a gene: 13. Germline V CDR1 and CDR2: SNHLY, FYNNEI. This CDR3 region has 15 residues. CDR3 nucleotides: TGTGCCAGCATTATCGGATTACAGGGGACGACTGAAGCTTTCTTT. Translated, it gives CASIIGLQGTTEAFF.

Only a few counts were recorded for this clone. The chain joins TRBV30 to TRBJ1-4, with TRBD1 matching over 9 bases. The junction had 8 bases not matched to a gene; V was cut back by 2 bases and J by 13 bases. The V gene's germline CDR1 is GTSNPN and CDR2 SVGIG (reference sequence). This CDR3 is 13 amino acids long. DNA of the CDR3: TGTGCCTGGAGTACGGGACAGGGCTACGTACTGTTTTTT. Protein sequence: CAWSTGQGYVLFF.

This sequence joins TRBV2 and TRBJ2-1; maybe TRBD2 (5 bases). The germline gives CDR1 SNHLY, CDR2 FYNNEI. The CDR3 has 15 amino acids. The ends were cut back, 5 bases at V and 3 bases at J, with 14 bases in the middle. The CDR3 spells CASSQDSTDYNEQFF. The CDR3 nucleotides read TGTGCCAGCAGTCAGGACTCTACCGACTACAATGAGCAGTTCTTC.

The rearrangement uses TRBV14 and TRBJ2-5; D remains unclear. Between the trimmed V and J ends, which lost 2 bases and 4 bases, there was a span of 14 bases. The CDR3 is 15 residues long. Germline V lookup: CDR1 SGHDN, CDR2 FVKESK. This CDR3 is CASSQIPPPGETQYF. The CDR3 nucleotides read TGTGCCAGCAGCCAAATTCCCCCCCCAGGAGAGACCCAGTACTTC. The variable domain in full, completed from reference TRBV14 and TRBJ2-5, reads EAGVTQFPSHSVIEKGQTVTLRCDPISGHDNLYWYRRVMGKEIKFLLHFVKESKQDESGMPNNRFLAERTGGTYSTLKVQPAELEDSGVYFCASSQIPPPGETQYFGPGTRLLVL.

V is TRBV6-5 and J is TRBJ2-3, with 12 bases matching TRBD2. The CDR3 is 15 amino acids. Trimming cost V 0 bases and J 8 bases; bases outside gene matches: 3. In germline, CDR1 is MNHEY, CDR2 SVGAGI. The CDR3 sequence is CASSYSPSGGGTQYF. The CDR3 nucleotides read TGTGCCAGCAGTTACTCTCCTAGCGGGGGGGGTACGCAGTATTTT.

This chain connects TRBV19 to TRBJ1-4, with TRBD1 matching over 9 bases. The CDR3 has 15 amino acids. The V gene end was trimmed by 4 bases and the J gene end by 7 bases; junction bases not matched to a gene: 7. Germline V gene lookup returns CDR1 LNHDA and CDR2 SQIVND (reference sequence). In DNA form, the CDR3 reads TGTGCCAGTAGTAAAACAGGGGGCTATGGTGAAAAACTGTTTTTT. It specifies CASSKTGGYGEKLFF.

The V call is TRBV30, the J call TRBJ1-1; D uncertain. The CDR3 is 12 residues long. The germline V gene encodes CDR1 GTSNPN and CDR2 SVGIG (reference sequence). Trimming shortened V by 6 bases and J by 2 bases, and 10 bases separated the two germline ends. The CDR3 coding sequence is TGTGCCTGCGCATCTAGTAACACTGAAGCTTTCTTT. This codes for CACASSNTEAFF.

The table lists this clone with a count of one. The chain is built from TRBV2 and TRBJ2-7; D is perhaps TRBD2 (6 bases). This CDR3 contains 13 residues. V gave up 7 bases and J gave up 6 bases, with 16 bases separating them. Germline V gives CDR1 SNHLY, CDR2 FYNNEI. The CDR3 nucleotides read TGTGCCAGCACAGAAGGAGGGGCTGGCGAGCAGTACTTC. This sequence encodes CASTEGGAGEQYF.

The chain combines TRBV6-4 with TRBJ1-6, with a weak D call TRBD1 (6 bases). This CDR3 contains 14 residues. Trimming removed 5 bases from V and 8 bases from J, with 13 bases in between. Per germline, CDR1 MRHNA and CDR2 SNTAGT. The CDR3 nucleotides read TGTGCCAGCAGTCAACAGGGTGTGGATTCACCCCTCCACTTT. Its translation: CASSQQGVDSPLHF.

The gene calls are TRBV2 and TRBJ2-1; 7 positions agree with TRBD1. The CDR3 is 14 amino acids. Germline V gene sequence: CDR1 SNHLY, CDR2 FYNNEI. CDR3 loop: CAARRDSQYNEQFF. DNA for the CDR3: TGTGCAGCCCGCCGGGACAGCCAGTACAATGAGCAGTTCTTC.

CDR3 region: CASGAGMGANVLTF. Here the CDR3 DNA reads TGTGCCAGTGGCGCGGGGATGGGCGCCAACGTCCTGACTTTC. The rearrangement joins TRBV19 to TRBJ2-6; the D gene is possibly TRBD2 (6 bases). V was shortened by 8 bases and J by 7 bases, with 15 bases between the two germline ends. Germline loops: CDR1 LNHDA, CDR2 SQIVND (reference sequence). CDR3 length equals 14 residues.